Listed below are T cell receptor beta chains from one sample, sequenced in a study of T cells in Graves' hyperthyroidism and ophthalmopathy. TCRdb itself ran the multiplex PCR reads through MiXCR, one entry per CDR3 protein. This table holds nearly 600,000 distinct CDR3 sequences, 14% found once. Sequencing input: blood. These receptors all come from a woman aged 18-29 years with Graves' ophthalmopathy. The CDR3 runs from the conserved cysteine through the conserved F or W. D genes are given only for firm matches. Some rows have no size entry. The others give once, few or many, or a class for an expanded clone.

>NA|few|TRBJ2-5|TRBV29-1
CSVDVQVQETQYF
TGCAGCGTTGACGTACAGGTACAAGAGACCCAGTACTTC
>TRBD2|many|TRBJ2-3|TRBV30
CALTSGLTDTQYF
TGTGCCTTGACTAGCGGGCTCACAGATACGCAGTATTTT
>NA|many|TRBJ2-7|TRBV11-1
CASSGGASVSYEQYF
TGTGCCAGCAGCGGCGGGGCTAGCGTCTCCTACGAGCAGTACTTC
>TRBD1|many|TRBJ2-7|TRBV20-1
CSALWGGQGNYEQYF
TGCAGTGCCCTGTGGGGGGGACAGGGAAACTACGAGCAGTACTTC
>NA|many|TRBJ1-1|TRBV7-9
CASSPLAGGNTEAFF
TGTGCCAGCAGCCCCCTCGCGGGAGGGAACACTGAAGCTTTCTTT
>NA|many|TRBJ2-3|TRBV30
CAWSASTDTQYF
TGTGCCTGGAGTGCCTCCACAGATACGCAGTATTTT
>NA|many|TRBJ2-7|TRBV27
CASSLSQGYYEQYF
TGTGCCAGCAGTTTATCTCAGGGGTACTACGAGCAGTACTTC
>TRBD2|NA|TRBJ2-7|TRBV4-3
CPSSLGLAGTYEQYF
TGCCCCAGCAGCCTAGGACTAGCGGGAACCTACGAGCAGTACTTC
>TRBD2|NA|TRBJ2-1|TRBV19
CASSAGLAGGKEQFF
TGTGCCAGTAGTGCGGGACTAGCGGGAGGAAAGGAGCAGTTCTTC
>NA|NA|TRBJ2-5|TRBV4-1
CASSQGHLTLQETQYF
TGCGCCAGCAGCCAAGGACATCTGACCCTCCAAGAGACCCAGTACTTC
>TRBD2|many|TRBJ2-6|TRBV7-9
CATRRGGTPLDVLTF
TGTGCCACCCGCCGGGGGGGCACCCCCCTGGACGTCCTGACTTTC
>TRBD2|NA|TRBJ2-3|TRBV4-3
CASSQDQTSGELTDTQYF
TGCGCCAGCAGCCAAGATCAAACTAGCGGGGAACTGACAGATACGCAGTATTTT
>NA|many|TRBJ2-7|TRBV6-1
CASSNRWGDYEQYF
TGTGCCAGCAGTAACCGGTGGGGTGACTACGAGCAGTACTTC
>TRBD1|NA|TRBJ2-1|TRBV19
CASSTDRANFDEQFF
TGTGCCAGTAGTACCGACAGGGCCAACTTTGATGAGCAGTTCTTC
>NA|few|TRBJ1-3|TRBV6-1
CASSPRGVGNTIYF
TGTGCCAGCAGTCCTCGGGGGGTCGGAAACACCATATATTTT
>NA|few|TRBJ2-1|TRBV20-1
CSTAVSGAASNEQFF
TGCAGTACCGCCGTTTCGGGAGCGGCTTCCAATGAGCAGTTCTTC
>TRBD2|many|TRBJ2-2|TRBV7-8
CASRLSGSITGELFF
TGTGCCAGCAGATTAAGCGGGAGTATCACCGGGGAGCTGTTTTTT
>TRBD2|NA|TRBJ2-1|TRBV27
CASSPLSGRGNNEQFF
TGTGCCAGCAGTCCGCTAAGCGGGAGGGGGAACAATGAGCAGTTCTTC
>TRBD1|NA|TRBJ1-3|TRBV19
CASSIADRGRSGNTIYF
TGTGCCAGTAGTATAGCAGACAGGGGACGTTCGGGAAACACCATATATTTT
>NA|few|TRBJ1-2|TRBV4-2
CASSQAAEYGYTF
TGTGCCAGCAGCCAAGCCGCAGAGTATGGCTACACCTTC
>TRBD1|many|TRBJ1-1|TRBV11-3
CASSIGQGIGNTEAFF
TGTGCCAGCAGCATCGGACAGGGAATAGGGAACACTGAAGCTTTCTTT
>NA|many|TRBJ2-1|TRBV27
CASSPRQVLNEQFF
TGTGCCAGCAGTCCCAGACAGGTCCTTAATGAGCAGTTCTTC
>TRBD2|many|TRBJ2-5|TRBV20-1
CSARDVGTSTVTQYF
TGCAGTGCTAGAGATGTGGGGACTAGCACAGTAACCCAGTACTTC
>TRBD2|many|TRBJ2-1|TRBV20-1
CSAHTLLAGGHREQFF
TGCAGTGCGCACACACTCCTAGCGGGAGGGCACCGCGAGCAGTTCTTC
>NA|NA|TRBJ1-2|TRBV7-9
CASSLARGGGIGYTF
TGTGCCAGCAGCTTAGCCCGAGGGGGAGGGATCGGCTACACCTTC
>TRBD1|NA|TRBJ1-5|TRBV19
CASSIGPGQGNNQPQHF
TGTGCCAGTAGTATTGGCCCGGGACAGGGAAACAATCAGCCCCAGCATTTT
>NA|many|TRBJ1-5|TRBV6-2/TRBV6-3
CASSYPSQPQHF
TGTGCCAGCAGTTATCCCAGTCAGCCCCAGCATTTT
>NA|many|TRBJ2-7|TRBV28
CASTTSSYEQYF
TGTGCCAGCACTACTTCGTCCTACGAGCAGTACTTC
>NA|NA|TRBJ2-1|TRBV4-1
CASSQDLWGSEQFF
TGCGCCAGCAGCCAAGATTTGTGGGGTAGTGAGCAGTTCTTC
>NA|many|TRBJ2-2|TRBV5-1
CASSKNREYTGELFF
TGCGCCAGCAGCAAAAACAGGGAGTACACCGGGGAGCTGTTTTTT
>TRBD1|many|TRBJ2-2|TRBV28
CASSQDRSLGELFF
TGTGCCAGCAGCCAGGACAGGTCCCTAGGGGAGCTGTTTTTT
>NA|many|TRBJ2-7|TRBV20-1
CSARDRGFYEQYF
TGCAGTGCTAGAGACCGGGGATTCTACGAGCAGTACTTC
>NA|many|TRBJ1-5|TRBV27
CASSTGRLAGQPQHF
TGTGCCAGCAGTACAGGACGGTTAGCCGGTCAGCCCCAGCATTTT
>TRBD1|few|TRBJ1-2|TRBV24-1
CATSPDRAGDGYTF
TGTGCCACCAGCCCGGACAGGGCGGGGGATGGCTACACCTTC
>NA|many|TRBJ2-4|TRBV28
CASSPLTGGPPKNIQYF
TGTGCCAGCAGTCCCCTCACTGGGGGCCCACCCAAAAACATTCAGTACTTC
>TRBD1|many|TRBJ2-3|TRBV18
CASAGQGGSDTQYF
TGTGCCAGCGCCGGACAGGGTGGATCAGATACGCAGTATTTT
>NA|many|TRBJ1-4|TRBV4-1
CASSHDTRGREKLFF
TGCGCCAGCAGCCATGACACTCGAGGGCGTGAAAAACTGTTTTTT
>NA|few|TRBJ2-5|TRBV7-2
CASSGRDEETQYF
TGTGCCAGCAGCGGACGGGACGAGGAGACCCAGTACTTC
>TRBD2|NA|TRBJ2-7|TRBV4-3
CASSQSQLAGVNEQYF
TGCGCCAGCAGCCAAAGCCAGCTAGCGGGAGTTAACGAGCAGTACTTC
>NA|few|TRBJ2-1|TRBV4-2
CASSQVVLSSYNEQFF
TGTGCCAGCAGCCAAGTAGTACTTTCCTCCTACAATGAGCAGTTCTTC
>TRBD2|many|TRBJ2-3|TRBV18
CASSILAGVLSDTQYF
TGTGCCAGCTCAATCCTAGCGGGAGTCCTATCAGATACGCAGTATTTT
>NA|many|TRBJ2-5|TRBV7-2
CASSPGPPLQGTQYF
TGTGCCAGCAGCCCGGGACCCCCGCTCCAAGGGACCCAGTACTTC